This record looks at one TCR beta chain sequence and its context. What antigen it recognizes has not been identified. No much larger clone is present one base from it, and per-base qualities are unavailable. The data are from a study of blood T cell repertoires in COVID-19 (dated by TCRdb to 2018 to 2021). About the study as a whole: Samples from collaborators originated in the United States, Italy and Spain and spanned both the acute and convalescent phases of COVID-19. The prospective study material was composed of cDNA or gDNA derived from T cells, B-cell-depleted T cells, or PBMCs. Where available, HLA class I and class II types were taken from metadata supplied by the sample provider and were not determined by assay-based typing. Subjects who had been exposed to COVID-19, were actively infected with it, or had recovered from it provided the deeply sampled blood TCRbeta repertoires that made up the dataset. The samples were drawn from two sources: the first 160 participants of the ongoing ImmuneRACE study, and 1,200 or so subjects contributed by 6 global collaborators. The repertoires were released in a freely available public database meant as a resource for research on the immune response to SARS-CoV-2. Sample metadata almost always included a de-identified subject ID, COVID-19 status, age in years and sex. What the study reported, not specific to this receptor: Clinical and demographic metadata were provided uncurated, with the amount varying by source and participant.

Each collaborating institution followed its own protocols to collect whole blood in K2EDTA tubes. Collaborator samples were shipped for TCRbeta analysis as frozen whole blood, isolated PBMCs, or DNA extracted from either sample type. Per the germline V gene, MNHEY is the CDR1 and SVGAGI is the CDR2. Taken from cysteine to phenylalanine, the CDR3 has 15 residues. This entry keeps only the CDR3 DNA: 45 bases, framed from base 1. V and J are trimmed by 4 bases and 4 bases, and the gene matches miss 8 bases of the junction. The immunoSEQ Assay, a bias-controlled multiplex PCR, was used to amplify TCRbeta CDR3 regions from genomic DNA. For the original study's pipeline: Within the assay, amplification of reference gene primers was used to estimate how many nucleated cells each sample contained. To quantify the absolute abundance of each unique TCRbeta CDR3 rearrangement, sequence reads were collapsed and filtered. For each sample, productive Simpson clonality was calculated as the square root of Simpson's diversity index over productive rearrangements. TCRdb holds this immuneACCESS table with in-frame rearrangements only. Some clones are missing; in checked studies, unresolved V genes explain under half, and the rest has no known cause. That table is the source of V, J and clone size, and D and trimming were worked out from the DNA. This sample lists approximately 140,000 clones; over 70% were detected once. The ten largest clonotypes hold approximately 10% of the sample.

Sequenced material: peripheral blood. The rearranged chain carries TRBV6-5 and TRBJ1-1; 8 bases in the junction line up with TRBD1. The origin of this receptor is a man aged 60 to 69 with active or convalescent COVID-19. In nucleotide form, the sequence is TGTGCCAGCAGTTTCCCACAGGGGGGGTCCACTGAAGCTTTCTTT. This gives the protein CASSFPQGGSTEAFF.